This passage covers 30 T cell receptor beta chains from one sample sequenced in a study of blood T cell repertoires in COVID-19. TCRdb's copy holds only in-frame clones and misses some; the assay was immunoSEQ multiplex PCR. Among roughly 60,000 clones, approximately 88% were seen once, and the ten largest hold about 10%. Source material: peripheral blood. These TCRs come from a man aged 30 to 45 with COVID-19, enrolled during active disease.

This clone was seen more than once but under ten times. The chain employs TRBV27 and TRBJ1-2; D perhaps matches TRBD1 (6 bases). Germline lookup yields CDR1 MNHEY and CDR2 SMNVEV (reference sequence). The CDR3 is 16 residues long. Trimming cost V 3 bases and J 0 bases, with 14 bases left between them. The CDR3 nucleotides read TGTGCCAGCAGTTTGACCGGGACAATCGCTAACTATGGCTACACCTTC. Protein: CASSLTGTIANYGYTF.

The J gene is TRBJ1-1, the V gene TRBV28; 8 bases map to TRBD1. The CDR3 has 16 amino acids. J gave up 3 bases and V 3 bases, and 9 bases lay outside the gene matches. The germline V gene has CDR1 MDHEN and CDR2 SYDVKM. CDR3 region: CASSLGQAVGYTEAFF. CDR3 coding DNA: TGTGCCAGCAGTTTGGGACAGGCGGTGGGCTACACTGAAGCTTTCTTT.

The rearrangement uses TRBV19 and TRBJ1-5; 7 nucleotides align to TRBD1. Germline V gene lookup returns CDR1 LNHDA and CDR2 SQIVND (reference sequence). This CDR3 contains 16 residues. Germline trimming cut 5 bases from V and 2 bases from J; bases unmatched to any gene: 9. The CDR3 reads CASSSQQGSRNQPQHF. The CDR3 region has the DNA TGTGCCAGTAGTTCGCAACAGGGGAGTCGCAATCAGCCCCAGCATTTT. Full variable domain (missing parts from reference TRBV19 and TRBJ1-5): DGGITQSPKYLFRKEGQNVTLSCEQNLNHDAMYWYRQDPGQGLRLIYYSQIVNDFQKGDIAEGYSVSREKKESFPLTVTSAQKNPTAFYLCASSSQQGSRNQPQHFGDGTRLSIL.

Worth noting for this clone: One junction end does not reproduce the germline sequence, and a read error may be involved. The chain employs TRBV7-7 and TRBJ2-4; 8 bases map to TRBD1. This CDR3 region has 16 residues. Per germline, CDR1 SSHAT and CDR2 FNYEAQ (reference sequence). CDR3 nucleotides: TGTGCTAGCAGCTTATATTCTGGGACAGGAACCAACCTACAGTACTTC. It encodes CASSLYSGTGTNLQYF. The variable domain in full, with the rest retrieved from reference TRBV7-7 and TRBJ2-4, is GAGVSQSPRYKVTKRGQDVTLRCDPISSHATLYWYQQALGQGPEFLTYFNYEAQPDKSGLPSDRFSAERPEGSISTLTIQRTEQRDSAMYRCASSLYSGTGTNLQYFGAGTRLSVL.

The chain has TRBV2 and TRBJ1-5; 8 bases are shared with TRBD1. The CDR3 consists of 15 residues. Germline CDR1 and CDR2: SNHLY and FYNNEI. V was clipped by 5 bases and J by 3 bases; unmatched bases: 6. The CDR3 is CASSQGTGTNQPQHF. Written as DNA, the CDR3 is TGTGCCAGCAGTCAAGGGACAGGAACCAATCAGCCCCAGCATTTT.

The chain joins TRBV7-2 to TRBJ2-7; 9 nucleotides agree with TRBD1. The germline CDR1 and CDR2 sequences are SGHTA and FQGNSA. The CDR3 loop spans 15 amino acids. V dropped 4 bases and J dropped 3; count of bases not matched to a gene: 7. The CDR3 region has the DNA TGTGCCAGCAGCTCTGCCGGGACAGGGTACTACGAGCAGTACTTC. It codes for CASSSAGTGYYEQYF.

This chain links TRBV12-3 or TRBV12-4 with TRBJ1-3; 7 bases map to TRBD1. Trimming at V came to 6 bases and at J to 6 bases, leaving 5 bases not matched to a gene. The CDR3 runs 13 residues. CDR3 in DNA: TGTGCCAGCAGACCCAGGGGGGAAAACACCATATATTTT. Its protein is CASRPRGENTIYF.

The chain couples TRBV9 to TRBJ2-7; D is unresolved. Germline V gene data show CDR1 as SGDLS and CDR2 as YYNGEE. The V and J ends lost 2 bases and 0 bases respectively, with 9 bases between them. The CDR3 totals 14 residues. The chain's CDR3 is CASSVLSSSYEQYF. The CDR3 nucleotides are TGTGCCAGCAGCGTCCTTAGTTCCTCCTACGAGCAGTACTTC.

CDR3 amino acids: CASTLNRGGTEAFF. CDR3 nucleotides: TGTGCCAGCACGCTCAACAGGGGAGGCACTGAAGCTTTCTTT. The gene calls are TRBV28 and TRBJ1-1; 7 nucleotides line up with TRBD1. CDR3 size: 14 residues. The V gene's germline CDR1 is MDHEN and CDR2 SYDVKM. V lost 7 bases and J lost 4; bases outside the gene matches: 9.

The gene calls are TRBV5-4 and TRBJ2-3; 10 bases agree with TRBD2. The CDR3 loop spans 16 amino acids. Germline CDR1 SGHNT, CDR2 YYREEE (reference sequence). The V and J ends lost 4 bases and 0 bases, in that order; junction bases with no gene match: 5. Here the CDR3 DNA reads TGTGCCAGCAGCGTTAGCGGGAGGACGAGCACAGATACGCAGTATTTT. Protein product: CASSVSGRTSTDTQYF.

The chain employs TRBV3-1 (or the pseudogene TRBV3-2) and TRBJ1-6; D ambiguous. Trimming left V 5 bases short and J 9 bases short, with 17 bases between. The CDR3 is 15 residues long. Germline V gene sequence: CDR1 LGHDT, CDR2 YNNKEL (reference sequence). DNA for the CDR3: TGTGCCAGCAGCGTAAGACCCCTAGCTGTTTCACCCCTCCACTTT. Its protein product is CASSVRPLAVSPLHF.

This clone was counted at least ten times. J is TRBJ2-7 and V is TRBV28, with 8 bases matching TRBD2. In germline, CDR1 is MDHEN, CDR2 SYDVKM. The CDR3 length is 15 residues. V gave up 3 bases and J gave up 4 bases; unmatched junction bases: 8. CDR3 sequence (DNA): TGTGCCAGCAGTTTGTCGGGACTAGGTATTTACGAGCAGTACTTC. The encoded protein is CASSLSGLGIYEQYF.

The CDR3 loop reads CASSSLGATNEKLFF. CDR3 in DNA: TGTGCCAGCAGTTCCTTGGGGGCCACTAATGAAAAACTGTTTTTT. This rearrangement joins TRBV27 to TRBJ1-4, with D tentatively TRBD1 (6 bases). The CDR3 runs 15 residues. V was shortened by 4 bases and J by 2 bases, with 11 bases between the two germline ends. The germline V gene has CDR1 MNHEY and CDR2 SMNVEV (reference sequence).

This clone was seen only once. V gene TRBV9 combines with J gene TRBJ2-7; the match to TRBD1 covers 8 bases. CDR3 size: 15 residues. The V and J ends lost 1 base and 2 bases, in that order; junction bases with no gene match: 5. Germline CDR1 SGDLS, CDR2 YYNGEE. The CDR3 spells CASSVTTGGTYEQYF. The CDR3 region has the DNA TGTGCCAGCAGCGTAACAACAGGGGGAACCTACGAGCAGTACTTC.

The chain recombines TRBV6-5 with TRBJ2-6; no firm D call. The CDR3 spans 11 residues. CDR1 and CDR2 from the germline V gene are MNHEY and SVGAGI. The germline V and J ends were trimmed by 11 bases and 4 bases, with 6 bases remaining between them. In DNA form, the CDR3 reads TGTGCCCTTTCGGGGGCCAACGTCCTGACTTTC. Translated: CALSGANVLTF.

The V gene is TRBV19, the J gene TRBJ1-2, with 12 bases lining up with TRBD1. The CDR3 consists of 17 residues. Per germline, CDR1 LNHDA and CDR2 SQIVND (reference sequence). The J segment lost 8 bases and the V segment lost 10 bases, leaving 20 bases of the junction unmatched. This chain's CDR3 is CATQREPGTGGSGGYTF. The CDR3 coding sequence is TGTGCCACGCAGAGAGAACCCGGGACAGGGGGCTCAGGCGGCTACACCTTC. The full variable domain, in which reference TRBV19 and TRBJ1-2 provide the parts outside the CDR3, is DGGITQSPKYLFRKEGQNVTLSCEQNLNHDAMYWYRQDPGQGLRLIYYSQIVNDFQKGDIAEGYSVSREKKESFPLTVTSAQKNPTAFYLCATQREPGTGGSGGYTFGSGTRLTVV.

This chain links TRBV7-9 with TRBJ1-3, with TRBD1 matching 7 bases. Looked up from germline, CDR1 is SEHNR and CDR2 is FQNEAQ (reference sequence). V gave up 1 base and J gave up 2 bases; unmatched junction bases: 5. CDR3 length equals 16 residues. CDR3 loop: CASSLGGQGAGNTIYF. CDR3 in DNA: TGTGCCAGCAGCTTAGGGGGCCAGGGGGCTGGAAACACCATATATTTT. Filled out from reference TRBV7-9 and TRBJ1-3, the complete variable domain reads DTGVSQNPRHKITKRGQNVTFRCDPISEHNRLYWYRQTLGQGPEFLTYFQNEAQLEKSRLLSDRFSAERPKGSFSTLEIQRTEQGDSAMYLCASSLGGQGAGNTIYFGEGSWLTVV.

This clone was recorded only once. The chain joins TRBV7-8 to TRBJ1-5; D not certain. Trimming stripped 3 bases from V and 3 bases from J, with 9 bases between. This CDR3 has 14 residues. In germline, CDR1 is SGHVS, CDR2 FQNEAQ. In nucleotides, the CDR3 is TGTGCCAGCAGCTTTCACACGTACAATCAGCCCCAGCATTTT. Translation: CASSFHTYNQPQHF.

V and J are TRBV7-9 and TRBJ2-4; perhaps TRBD2 as D (6 bases). Trimming pared 5 bases from V and 3 bases from J, leaving 20 bases between. The CDR3 contains 17 residues. CDR1 is SEHNR, CDR2 FQNEAQ, per germline (reference sequence). Here the CDR3 reads CASSQTPGLSDKNIQYF. The DNA of the CDR3 is TGTGCCAGCAGCCAGACGCCGGGACTGTCGGACAAAAACATTCAGTACTTC.

V usage is TRBV9 and J usage is TRBJ2-1; possible D gene TRBD2, 5 bases. This CDR3 contains 13 residues. Germline V CDR1 and CDR2: SGDLS, YYNGEE. Trimming shortened V by 0 bases and J by 10 bases, and 11 bases separated the two germline ends. DNA of the CDR3: TGTGCCAGCAGCGTAGTGGGAGCGCTAGAGCAGTTCTTC. It specifies CASSVVGALEQFF.

This clone was counted a few times. The chain recombines TRBV18 with TRBJ2-1, with D maybe TRBD2 (5 bases). Trimming pared 5 bases from V and 8 bases from J, leaving 22 bases between. Germline V gives CDR1 KGHSH, CDR2 LQKENI. This CDR3 is built from 16 residues. DNA for the CDR3: TGTGCCAGCTCAACCTTAACGGGAAGGGTCGGCGATGAGCAGTTCTTC. As protein: CASSTLTGRVGDEQFF.

There are a few counts of this clone. This chain uses TRBV28 with TRBJ2-2, with 7 nucleotides matching TRBD2. Trimming cost V 6 bases and J 4 bases; bases outside gene matches: 8. CDR1 is MDHEN, CDR2 SYDVKM, per germline. The CDR3 loop spans 15 amino acids. CDR3 in DNA: TGTGCCAGCAGCAAAGGCGGGAGTGGCACCGGGGAGCTGTTTTTT. Its protein is CASSKGGSGTGELFF.

This CDR3 is CASRPGLAGTYEQYF. CDR3 in DNA: TGTGCCAGCAGGCCAGGACTAGCGGGAACCTACGAGCAGTACTTC. The J gene is TRBJ2-7, the V gene TRBV27; 12 bases align to TRBD2. CDR1 is MNHEY and CDR2 is SMNVEV in the germline V gene (reference sequence). The CDR3 has 15 amino acids. With V trimmed by 6 bases and J by 2 bases, 5 bases remained unmatched.

V gene TRBV5-1 combines with J gene TRBJ1-1; no reliable D call. Per germline, CDR1 SGHRS and CDR2 YFSETQ. V lost 4 bases and J lost 1, with 17 bases in between. The CDR3 covers 16 residues. As DNA, the CDR3 is TGCGCCAGCAGCCCCGATGGTCTCCCGGGGAACACTGAAGCTTTCTTT. It specifies CASSPDGLPGNTEAFF.

This clone qualifies as large. V gene TRBV7-2 combines with J gene TRBJ1-1; D is unresolved. The germline V gene has CDR1 SGHTA and CDR2 FQGNSA. V lost 3 bases and J lost 8, with 16 bases in between. This CDR3 has 14 amino acids. CDR3 sequence (DNA): TGTGCCAGCAGCTTCGAACTAGACGGGAGGGAAGCTTTCTTT. Amino acid sequence: CASSFELDGREAFF.

This chain connects TRBV6-2 or TRBV6-3 to TRBJ2-7; TRBD1 might be the D (5 bases). The V gene's germline CDR1 is MNHEY and CDR2 SVGEGT. The CDR3 is 14 amino acids. V dropped 4 bases and J dropped 3 bases, with 13 bases sitting between them. The CDR3 region has the DNA TGTGCCAGCAGTTTAGGACAAAGCTACTACGAGCAGTACTTC. Protein product: CASSLGQSYYEQYF.

CDR3 protein: CASSLTEPRISTDTQYF. Here the CDR3 DNA reads TGTGCCAGCAGTCTAACTGAACCGCGAATTAGCACAGATACGCAGTATTTT. The chain uses TRBV27 and TRBJ2-3; D remains ambiguous. From germline, CDR1 is MNHEY and CDR2 SMNVEV (reference sequence). Trimming left V 5 bases short and J 0 bases short, with 18 bases between. The CDR3 covers 17 residues.

V gene TRBV2 combines with J gene TRBJ1-3; a weak D match, TRBD1 (5 bases). The CDR3 contains 14 residues. V was clipped by 3 bases and J by 0 bases, with 6 bases between them. CDR1 and CDR2 from the germline V gene are SNHLY and FYNNEI. As DNA, the CDR3 is TGTGCCAGCAGTGACAGGGTCTCTGGAAACACCATATATTTT. Translation gives CASSDRVSGNTIYF.

The gene calls are TRBV11-2 and TRBJ1-4; 8 bases agree with TRBD1. CDR1 is SGHAT and CDR2 is FQNNGV in the germline V gene. This CDR3 is built from 16 residues. The trim removed 1 base at V and 7 bases at J, leaving 8 bases unmatched. CDR3 coding DNA: TGTGCCAGCAGCTTAGGTAGACAGGGGCGAGGTGAAAAACTGTTTTTT. Translated, it gives CASSLGRQGRGEKLFF. The full variable domain, in which reference TRBV11-2 and TRBJ1-4 provide the parts outside the CDR3, is EAGVAQSPRYKIIEKRQSVAFWCNPISGHATLYWYQQILGQGPKLLIQFQNNGVVDDSQLPKDRFSAERLKGVDSTLKIQPAKLEDSAVYLCASSLGRQGRGEKLFFGSGTQLSVL.

V gene TRBV30 combines with J gene TRBJ1-2; no reliable D call. CDR3 length: 14 residues. V lost 0 bases, J lost 7 bases, and 15 bases lay in between. The germline gives CDR1 GTSNPN, CDR2 SVGIG (reference sequence). The CDR3 loop reads CAWSVEGRGAGYTF. The CDR3 region has the DNA TGTGCCTGGAGTGTAGAGGGCCGGGGTGCTGGCTACACCTTC.